This T cell receptor beta chain was found in a study of blood T cell repertoires in COVID-19. About the study: Both acute and convalescent COVID-19 samples were obtained from the United States, Italy and Spain. Nucleic acid was either cDNA or gDNA, and it came from T cells, B-cell-depleted T cells, or PBMCs.

Per the original data handling: Estimation of nucleated cell counts relied on the amplification of reference gene primers. Data came from immunoSEQ multiplex PCR; TCRdb stores just in-frame clones and leaves some out. Clone size and V and J calls were adopted from that table, with D and trimming inferred from the DNA. The table includes under 60,000 clones, roughly 87% detected once. CDR1 is MGHRA and CDR2 is YSYEKL in the germline V gene. J was trimmed by 0 bases and V by 0 bases; bases with no gene match: 3. CDR3 length: 16 residues. The chain couples TRBV4-1 to TRBJ2-3, with 7 bases matching TRBD1. The sequenced sample was peripheral blood. This receptor was obtained from a human donor with acute or convalescent COVID-19. The donor label of this sample is uncertain. CDR3 protein: CASSQDDRVSTDTQYF. CDR3 bases: TGCGCCAGCAGCCAAGACGACAGGGTGAGCACAGATACGCAGTATTTT.